These T cell receptor beta chains were read from a single sample in a study of beta chain features in type 1 diabetes. Sequencing was performed with immunoSEQ multiplex PCR; in TCRdb, only in-frame clones are kept and a portion is missing. Among 300,000 or so clones, approximately 15% were seen once, and the ten largest hold more than 0.015%. Sample: naive CD4+ T cells from blood. The receptors stem from a young man with type 1 diabetes. Both conserved end residues are part of each CDR3. D genes are given only for firm matches. Some rows have no size entry. The others give once, few or many, or a class for an expanded clone.

TRBJ2-6,TRBD1,TRBV14,few,CASSPVTGRTSGANVLTF,TGTGCCAGCAGCCCCGTGACAGGGAGAACATCTGGGGCCAACGTCCTGACTTTC
TRBJ2-7,TRBD2,TRBV18,-,CASSPLLAGGNEQYF,TGTGCCAGCTCACCCCTACTAGCGGGAGGAAACGAGCAGTACTTC
TRBJ1-2,-,TRBV7-2,few,CASSLGHGVGGGYTF,TGTGCCAGCAGCTTGGGACACGGAGTTGGTGGAGGCTACACCTTC
TRBJ2-3,TRBD2,TRBV9,-,CASSVLAGGTGDTQYF,TGTGCCAGCAGCGTCCTAGCGGGAGGAACGGGTGATACGCAGTATTTT
TRBJ1-2,-,TRBV27,-,CASSTTPNYGYTF,TGTGCCAGCAGTACGACACCCAACTATGGCTACACCTTC
TRBJ2-1,-,TRBV7-9,few,CASSLIRRVNEQFF,TGTGCCAGCAGCTTAATCCGGAGGGTGAATGAGCAGTTCTTC
TRBJ1-5,-,TRBV4-2,few,CASSQDLGQRYQPQHF,TGTGCCAGCAGCCAAGATCTTGGCCAGAGGTATCAGCCCCAGCATTTT
TRBJ1-5,-,TRBV30,-,CAWATDRRQPQHF,TGTGCCTGGGCCACCGACAGGCGGCAGCCCCAGCATTTT
TRBJ2-7,-,TRBV9,-,CASSAMGVSYEQYF,TGTGCCAGCAGCGCGATGGGAGTTAGCTACGAGCAGTACTTC
TRBJ2-7,TRBD2,TRBV18,-,CASSPQREDEQYF,TGTGCCAGCTCACCTCAACGGGAGGACGAGCAGTACTTC
TRBJ1-1,-,TRBV18,-,CASSGGTEAFF,TGTGCCAGCTCAGGGGGGACTGAAGCTTTCTTT
TRBJ1-1,-,TRBV21-1,few,CASSKGTGKGSGTEAFF,TGTGCCAGCAGCAAAGGGACGGGGAAGGGATCGGGAACTGAAGCTTTCTTT
TRBJ1-1,-,TRBV19,-,CASTSDRNTEAFF,TGTGCCAGTACCTCTGACAGGAACACTGAAGCTTTCTTT
TRBJ2-7,TRBD2,TRBV7-9,-,CASSLSTSGTYEQYF,TGTGCCAGCAGCCTATCGACTAGCGGGACCTACGAGCAGTACTTC
TRBJ2-7,-,TRBV9,few,CASSVEGSDRSSYEQYF,TGTGCCAGCAGCGTAGAAGGTAGCGACCGAAGCTCCTACGAGCAGTACTTC
TRBJ1-1,TRBD1,TRBV15,-,CATSRLNRDRGDTEAFF,TGTGCCACCAGCAGACTAAACCGGGACAGGGGGGATACTGAAGCTTTCTTT
TRBJ2-7,TRBD2,TRBV7-9,few,CASSFQASGIYEQYF,TGTGCCAGCAGCTTTCAAGCTAGCGGGATCTACGAGCAGTACTTC